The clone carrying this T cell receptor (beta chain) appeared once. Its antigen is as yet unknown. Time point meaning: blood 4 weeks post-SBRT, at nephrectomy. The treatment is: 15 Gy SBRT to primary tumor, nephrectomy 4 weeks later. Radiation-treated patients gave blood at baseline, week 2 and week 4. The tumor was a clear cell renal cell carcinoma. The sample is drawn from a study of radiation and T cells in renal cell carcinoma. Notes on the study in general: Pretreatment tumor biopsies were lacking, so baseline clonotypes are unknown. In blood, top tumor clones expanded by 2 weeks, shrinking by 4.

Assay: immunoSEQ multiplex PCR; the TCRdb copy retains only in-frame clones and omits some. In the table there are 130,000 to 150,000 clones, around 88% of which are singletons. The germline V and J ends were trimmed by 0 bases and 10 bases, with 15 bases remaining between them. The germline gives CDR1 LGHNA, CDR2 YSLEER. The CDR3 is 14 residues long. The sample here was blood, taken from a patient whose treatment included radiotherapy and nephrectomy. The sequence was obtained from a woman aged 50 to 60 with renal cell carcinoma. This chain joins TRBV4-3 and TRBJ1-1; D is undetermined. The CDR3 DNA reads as TGCGCCAGCAGCCAAGATAGAGCCGGGGTTCGAGCTTTCTTT. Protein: CASSQDRAGVRAFF.